The source of this T cell receptor beta chain is a study of cytomegalovirus exposure and HLA in healthy donors. Use of 60 Vbeta and 13 Jbeta primers characterized the PCR. Sequencing was performed with immunoSEQ multiplex PCR; in TCRdb, only in-frame clones are kept and a portion is missing. The data show about 77,000 clones, approximately 80% seen once. Germline V lookup: CDR1 MGHRA, CDR2 YSYEKL. The CDR3 sequence is 15 residues long. With 6 bases removed from V and 1 base from J, the gap between germline ends came to 13 bases. Overall study findings and caveats: An assumption of roughly uniform sequencing depth across donors underlay the presence/absence analyses. There were reportedly fewer N-insertions in an Asian-associated ancestry cluster than the roughly 670-donor mean, in a later analysis. Exclusion as indistinguishable affected some V segments, including TRBV6-2 and TRBV6-3. Many donors carried some public TCRs, although rarity characterized most TCR sequences.

Comment on this clone: Its specificity is unknown.

The gene calls are TRBV4-1 and TRBJ1-5, with a possible D match to TRBD1 (5 bases). Sequences were obtained from PBMCs. This clonotype was sampled from a man aged 40-49 years in good health and CMV-seronegative. CDR3 nucleotide sequence: TGCGCCAGCAGAAGGGACTCTCTAAGCAATCAGCCCCAGCATTTT. It is translated as CASRRDSLSNQPQHF.